The entry that follows covers one T cell receptor (beta chain) sequence. Clones were sequenced by immunoSEQ multiplex PCR, and TCRdb holds only the in-frame ones, with some missing. The sample consists of roughly 32,000 clones, 91% of them appearing once. V lost 0 bases and J lost 3; bases outside the gene matches: 8. CDR3 length: 16 amino acids. Germline lookup yields CDR1 SGHDT and CDR2 YYEEEE. This entry is derived from a study of T cell changes during pregnancy in multiple sclerosis. The sequencing used CD8+ T cells from peripheral blood mononuclear cells, collected in the second trimester of pregnancy. This clonotype originated in a female donor in good health, enrolled as a control in a pregnancy study. The J gene is TRBJ2-5, the V gene TRBV5-6, with 7 bases identical to TRBD1. The DNA of the CDR3 is TGTGCCAGCAGCTTGGTTCAGGCCGACAGGGAAGAGACCCAGTACTTC. It is translated as CASSLVQADREETQYF.